A selection of T cell receptor beta chains follows, all from one sample in a study of tumor-infiltrating lymphocytes in primary liver carcinoma. TCRdb fed the multiplex PCR reads into MiXCR, producing one record per CDR3 protein. The sample holds under 45,000 distinct CDR3 sequences; around 74% are singletons and the top ten take 15% to 20%. The sequenced sample was liver tumor tissue from sampling region 4. All receptors come from a man aged 40-49 years with primary liver carcinoma and hepatitis B virus infection. CDR3s include the opening cysteine and the closing phenylalanine or tryptophan. The D gene is left open where the match is weak. The size field is filled for only some rows; it gives once, few, many or a size class.

CDR3 DNA,CDR3 protein,D gene,V gene,clone size,J gene
TGTGCCTGGAGTCCTAAAGGGTCGTCGCAGTATTTC,CAWSPKGSSQYF,.,TRBV30,.,TRBJ2-7
TGTGTCAGCAGCATTAGCGCATACACAGATACGCAGTATTTT,CVSSISAYTDTQYF,.,TRBV7-8,.,TRBJ2-3
TGTGCCAGCAGTTCAACCACCGCGGGTACAGACACAGATACGCAGTATTTT,CASSSTTAGTDTDTQYF,.,TRBV12-3/TRBV12-4,.,TRBJ2-3
TGTGCCAGCAGAACAGTGAAGAGGAGCGGAGCGAGCTATGGCTACATCTTC,CASRTVKRSGASYGYIF,.,TRBV28,.,TRBJ1-2
TGTGCCAGCAGTGCGCGGACACTCCAAGAGACCCAGTACTTC,CASSARTLQETQYF,.,TRBV28,many,TRBJ2-5
TGTACCAGTGAGGGAACCGGTTCCTACGAGCAGTATTTC,CTSEGTGSYEQYF,.,TRBV12-5,.,TRBJ2-7
TGTGCCAGCAGTTACGAGGTAACCTACGAGCACTATTTC,CASSYEVTYEHYF,.,TRBV6-2/TRBV6-3,.,TRBJ2-7
TGCAGCGTCTCCCTGGACAAGGATAATGAGCAGTTCTTC,CSVSLDKDNEQFF,.,TRBV29-1,.,TRBJ2-1
TGTGCCAGCAGCCCTGGGATAGGACGCTACGAGCAGTGCTTC,CASSPGIGRYEQCF,.,TRBV6-5,once,TRBJ2-7
TGTGCCAGCAGCGGAAGCGGGTGGAACAAGCTATACTTC,CASSGSGWNKLYF,.,TRBV11-2,once,TRBJ2-7
TGTGCCAGCATATGGGACAGAGGGTTCCACGGCTACACCTTC,CASIWDRGFHGYTF,TRBD1,TRBV7-9,.,TRBJ1-2
TGCGCCAGCAGTGAGAGCTACCAAGGGACCCAGTATTTC,CASSESYQGTQYF,.,TRBV10-2,few,TRBJ2-5
TGCAGCGTTGACGGTCTCCCCAGTTCCGGGGCCAGCATCCTGACTTTC,CSVDGLPSSGASILTF,.,TRBV29-1,.,TRBJ2-6
TGTGCCAGCACCTTAGCCCTAGCGGGGACTAGCGAGCAGTACTTC,CASTLALAGTSEQYF,TRBD2,TRBV11-2,.,TRBJ2-7
TGTGCCAGCAGCTTGGGGGGCCCGAACAGGGATACGCAGTATTTT,CASSLGGPNRDTQYF,.,TRBV5-4,medium-sized,TRBJ2-3
TGCGCCAGCAGCTTAGCCGTCTCCAACAATGAGCAGTTCTTC,CASSLAVSNNEQFF,.,TRBV11-3,.,TRBJ2-1
TGCGCCAGCAGCTTAGGGCTAGCAGCTAACAATGAGCAGTTCTTC,CASSLGLAANNEQFF,.,TRBV5-1,.,TRBJ2-1
TGTGCCATCAACCCAGGACTAGAGGAAACAGATACGCAGTATTTT,CAINPGLEETDTQYF,TRBD2,TRBV6-5,.,TRBJ2-3